This T cell receptor beta chain derives from a study of cytomegalovirus exposure and HLA in healthy donors. Looking at the study overall: Earlier sequencing of about 179 million T cells yielded 120 million or so unique TCR beta sequences.

CDR3 size: 12 residues. The germline V gene has CDR1 LNHDA and CDR2 SQIVND (reference sequence). J lost 2 bases, V lost 11 bases, and 5 bases had no gene match. Primers included in the PCR were 60 Vbeta and 13 Jbeta primers. The repertoire was sequenced with immunoSEQ multiplex PCR; TCRdb's copy has only in-frame clones and lacks some. The sample yields approximately 210,000 clones, 75% to 85% seen once. The sample holds one count of this clone. Its target is unknown. Study results and limitations: TCR sequences were mostly rare, though some public TCRs occurred in many donors. The study listed roughly 150 cytomegalovirus-associated TCR beta chains. In vitro work confirmed that a few CMV-associated chains recognize CMV antigens.

Sample: PBMCs. The rearrangement links TRBV19 to TRBJ1-2, with 7 bases lining up with TRBD1. The source is a girl between 5 and 17 years old in good health and CMV-seropositive. Here the CDR3 reads CAGLTGNYGYTF. CDR3 DNA: TGTGCCGGACTGACAGGGAACTATGGCTACACCTTC.